The next 9 T cell receptor beta chains were all read from a single sample in a study of control samples from healthy donors and cancer patients. Libraries were prepared by immunoSEQ multiplex PCR; TCRdb keeps only in-frame clonotypes and omits some of them. The repertoire holds 150,000 to 200,000 clones, with 93% as singletons. The sequenced sample was blood. The receptors come from a woman in her fifties or sixties in good health.

This chain connects TRBV27 to TRBJ2-2; D is unclear. The CDR3 consists of 15 residues. Trimming shortened V by 8 bases and J by 5 bases, and 18 bases separated the two germline ends. Germline V CDR1 and CDR2: MNHEY, SMNVEV (reference sequence). The CDR3 bases are TGTGCCAGCTGTCAATCCTGGCTGGGGACCGGGGAGCTGTTTTTT. Its protein is CASCQSWLGTGELFF.

The chain couples TRBV7-2 to TRBJ2-7; 12 positions agree with TRBD1. This CDR3 contains 14 residues. With V trimmed by 6 bases and J by 7 bases, 7 bases remained unmatched. Germline lookup yields CDR1 SGHTA and CDR2 FQGNSA. As DNA, the CDR3 is TGTGCCAGCAGTTGGGGACAGGGGGCTGGTGAGCAGTACTTC. Protein sequence: CASSWGQGAGEQYF. Supplemented by reference TRBV7-2 and TRBJ2-7, the full variable domain reads GAGVSQSPSNKVTEKGKDVELRCDPISGHTALYWYRQSLGQGLEFLIYFQGNSAPDKSGLPSDRFSAERTGGSVSTLTIQRTQQEDSAVYLCASSWGQGAGEQYFGPGTRLTVT.

The chain links TRBV3-1 (or the pseudogene TRBV3-2) to TRBJ1-1; D unclear. Trimming shortened V by 2 bases and J by 2 bases, and 12 bases separated the two germline ends. The CDR3 covers 15 residues. Germline V CDR1 and CDR2: LGHDT, YNNKEL (reference sequence). The CDR3 coding sequence is TGTGCCAGCAGCCAACTTAACCGGCCCAACACTGAAGCTTTCTTT. Translated: CASSQLNRPNTEAFF.

The J gene is TRBJ2-3, the V gene TRBV2, with TRBD2 as a possible D gene (5 bases). V lost 8 bases, J lost 6 bases, and 18 bases lay in between. Germline V gene data show CDR1 as SNHLY and CDR2 as FYNNEI. The CDR3 consists of 14 residues. As DNA, the CDR3 is TGTGCCAGCTTATCCGACTACCGGCCGGATACGCAGTATTTT. As protein: CASLSDYRPDTQYF.

The chain couples TRBV11-2 to TRBJ1-1, with TRBD1 identical over 9 bases. This CDR3 has 18 amino acids. Germline trimming cut 5 bases from V and 3 bases from J; bases unmatched to any gene: 16. The germline CDR1 and CDR2 sequences are SGHAT and FQNNGV. The CDR3 here is CASSTILGQGYGDTEAFF. In DNA, the CDR3 is TGTGCCAGCAGCACAATCCTCGGACAGGGGTATGGGGACACTGAAGCTTTCTTT.

This chain links TRBV6-5 with TRBJ1-3; D is unresolved. This CDR3 comprises 15 residues. The germline V gene encodes CDR1 MNHEY and CDR2 SVGAGI. Trimming shortened V by 2 bases and J by 0 bases, and 8 bases separated the two germline ends. DNA for the CDR3: TGTGCCAGCAGTTACGACGCCAGCTCTGGAAACACCATATATTTT. Protein: CASSYDASSGNTIYF.

The chain employs TRBV7-2 and TRBJ2-7; D not certain. The CDR3 is made up of 15 amino acids. Trimming cost V 3 bases and J 7 bases, with 19 bases left between them. Germline lookup yields CDR1 SGHTA and CDR2 FQGNSA. CDR3 protein: CASSLGRGKVREQYF. Written as DNA, the CDR3 is TGTGCCAGCAGCTTGGGCCGTGGGAAGGTTAGGGAGCAGTACTTC.

The rearrangement uses TRBV7-2 and TRBJ1-2; D is uncertain. Germline values: CDR1 SGHTA, CDR2 FQGNSA. CDR3 length: 14 amino acids. V lost 5 bases to trimming and J lost 8 bases, with 18 bases between them. CDR3 amino acids: CASSPFMDNQGYTF. The DNA for the CDR3 is TGTGCCAGCAGCCCGTTTATGGATAATCAGGGCTACACCTTC. The complete variable domain, with remaining parts taken from reference TRBV7-2 and TRBJ1-2, reads GAGVSQSPSNKVTEKGKDVELRCDPISGHTALYWYRQSLGQGLEFLIYFQGNSAPDKSGLPSDRFSAERTGGSVSTLTIQRTQQEDSAVYLCASSPFMDNQGYTFGSGTRLTVV.

The V and J genes are TRBV4-1 and TRBJ1-2; the match to TRBD1 covers 12 bases. V was clipped by 4 bases and J by 6 bases; unmatched bases: 15. Germline values: CDR1 MGHRA, CDR2 YSYEKL. CDR3 length: 18 residues. CDR3 residues: CASSRHPGQGAPSNGYTF. In nucleotides, the CDR3 is TGCGCCAGCAGCCGTCACCCGGGACAGGGGGCGCCCTCAAATGGCTACACCTTC.